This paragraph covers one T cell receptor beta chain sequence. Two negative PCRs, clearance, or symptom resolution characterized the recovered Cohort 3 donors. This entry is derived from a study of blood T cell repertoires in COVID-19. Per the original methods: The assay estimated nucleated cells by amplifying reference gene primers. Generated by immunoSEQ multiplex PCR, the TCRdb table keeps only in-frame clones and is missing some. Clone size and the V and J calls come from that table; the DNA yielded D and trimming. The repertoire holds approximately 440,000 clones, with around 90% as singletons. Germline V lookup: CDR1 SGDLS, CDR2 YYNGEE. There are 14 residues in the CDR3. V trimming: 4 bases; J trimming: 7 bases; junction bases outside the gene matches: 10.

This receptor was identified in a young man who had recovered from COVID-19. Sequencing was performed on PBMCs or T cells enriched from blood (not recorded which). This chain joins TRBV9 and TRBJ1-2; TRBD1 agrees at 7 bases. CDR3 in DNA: TGTGCCAGCAGCTCATCCGGGACAGCGATTGGCTACACCTTC. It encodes CASSSSGTAIGYTF.